The clone carrying this TCR beta chain was picked up a small number of times. This record belongs to a study of CD8 T cells in ankylosing spondylitis. For TCR beta, libraries came from quantitative 5'-RACE with molecular barcodes. MiXCR was run by TCRdb on the 5' RACE reads, yielding one entry per CDR3 protein. Here the sample spans around 130,000 distinct CDR3 sequences, roughly 15% being singletons. This CDR3 spans 15 amino acids. The germline V gene encodes CDR1 SGHTA and CDR2 FQGTGA. V lost 5 bases and J lost 4; bases outside the gene matches: 6. The chain links TRBV7-3 to TRBJ2-2; TRBD1 agrees at 8 bases. Sequencing was done on a sample of blood, either unsorted or a sorted T cell fraction (not recorded which). The TCR sequence derives from a female donor with ankylosing spondylitis or in good health (not recorded which). Here the CDR3 reads CASSPGQGGTGELFF. CDR3 in DNA: TGTGCCAGCAGCCCAGGACAGGGAGGCACCGGGGAGCTGTTTTTT.